This T cell receptor beta chain was captured by sequencing in a study of cytotoxic CD8 clonotypes in ibrutinib-treated CLL. Study observations and caveats: Pretreatment clonality was elevated relative to age-matched healthy donors and paralleled circulating CD8+ T-cell counts.

From germline, CDR1 is SGHNT and CDR2 YYREEE (reference sequence). This CDR3 is 14 amino acids long. Trimming removed 0 bases at V and 0 bases at J, with 5 bases between. Sequencing was designed to attain a depth spanning 1 in 200,000 to 1 in 1 million T cells. Produced via immunoSEQ multiplex PCR; TCRdb's table is partial and in-frame only. This table holds 33,000 or so clones, about 47% found once. This clone showed up just a few times. Its antigen is not known. The TCR comes from a human donor with chronic lymphocytic leukemia. The sample in question was PBMCs, obtained before ibrutinib treatment. The J gene is TRBJ2-3, the V gene TRBV5-4, with D unclear. Written as DNA, the CDR3 is TGTGCCAGCAGCTTGGCGGCTAGCACAGATACGCAGTATTTT. Its translation: CASSLAASTDTQYF.